The source of this TCR beta chain is a study of long-term antiretroviral therapy in people with HIV. General study results and limits: Dominant in the repertoire at all time points were clones expanded before ART. Diversity remained lower than transplant donor controls, even though it increased after ART.

Points on this clone: What it binds is unknown.

After removal of 3 bases from V and 7 bases from J, the junction contained 9 bases not matched to a gene. Germline V gene sequence: CDR1 SGHTA, CDR2 FQGNSA. CDR3 length: 15 residues. Assay version v3.0 of immunoSEQ was used, and it was run at survey level. TCRdb keeps only in-frame clones here, not all; method: immunoSEQ multiplex PCR. The sample holds some 20,000 clones, over 70% seen once. The chain recombines TRBV7-2 with TRBJ1-5; 7 bases align to TRBD1. Sequenced here: unsorted PBMCs, sampled 0.5 years before starting antiretroviral therapy. This TCR came from a man aged 18 to 29 with HIV. CDR3 loop: CASSFGTASGQPQHF. For the CDR3, the DNA is TGTGCCAGCAGCTTCGGGACAGCCTCCGGACAGCCCCAGCATTTT.